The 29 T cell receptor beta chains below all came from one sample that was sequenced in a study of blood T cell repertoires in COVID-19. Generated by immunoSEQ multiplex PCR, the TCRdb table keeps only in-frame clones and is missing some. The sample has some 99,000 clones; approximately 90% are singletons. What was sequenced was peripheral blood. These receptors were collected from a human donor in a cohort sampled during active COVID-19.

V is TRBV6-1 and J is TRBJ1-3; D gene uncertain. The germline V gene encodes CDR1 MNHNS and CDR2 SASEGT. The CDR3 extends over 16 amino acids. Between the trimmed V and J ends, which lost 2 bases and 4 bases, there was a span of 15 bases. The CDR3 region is CASSESPRVAGNTIYF. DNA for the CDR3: TGTGCCAGCAGTGAAAGCCCACGGGTAGCGGGAAACACCATATATTTT.

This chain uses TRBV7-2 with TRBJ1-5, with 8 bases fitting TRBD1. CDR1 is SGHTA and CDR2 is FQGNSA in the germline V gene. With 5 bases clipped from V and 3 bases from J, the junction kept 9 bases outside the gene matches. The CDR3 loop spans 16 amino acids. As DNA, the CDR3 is TGTGCCAGCAGCCGCGATCCGGGACAGGACAATCAGCCCCAGCATTTT. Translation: CASSRDPGQDNQPQHF. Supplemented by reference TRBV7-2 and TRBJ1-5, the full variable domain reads GAGVSQSPSNKVTEKGKDVELRCDPISGHTALYWYRQSLGQGLEFLIYFQGNSAPDKSGLPSDRFSAERTGGSVSTLTIQRTQQEDSAVYLCASSRDPGQDNQPQHFGDGTRLSIL.

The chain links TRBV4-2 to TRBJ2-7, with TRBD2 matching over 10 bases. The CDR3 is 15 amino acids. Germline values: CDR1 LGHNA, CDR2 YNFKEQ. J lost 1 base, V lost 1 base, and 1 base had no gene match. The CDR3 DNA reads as TGTGCCAGCAGCCAAGGTAGCGGGGGGTCCTACGAGCAGTACTTC. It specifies CASSQGSGGSYEQYF.

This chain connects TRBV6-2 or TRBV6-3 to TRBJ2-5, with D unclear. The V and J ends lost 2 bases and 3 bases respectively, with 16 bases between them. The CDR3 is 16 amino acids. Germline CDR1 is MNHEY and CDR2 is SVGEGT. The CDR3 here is CASSYDLSEWEETQYF. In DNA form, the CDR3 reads TGTGCCAGCAGTTACGATTTGAGCGAATGGGAAGAGACCCAGTACTTC.

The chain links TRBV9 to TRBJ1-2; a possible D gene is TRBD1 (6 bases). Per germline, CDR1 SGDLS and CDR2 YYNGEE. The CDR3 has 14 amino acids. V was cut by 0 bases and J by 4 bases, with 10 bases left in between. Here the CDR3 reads CASSVDTGFYGYTF. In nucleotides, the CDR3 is TGTGCCAGCAGCGTAGACACAGGGTTCTATGGCTACACCTTC.

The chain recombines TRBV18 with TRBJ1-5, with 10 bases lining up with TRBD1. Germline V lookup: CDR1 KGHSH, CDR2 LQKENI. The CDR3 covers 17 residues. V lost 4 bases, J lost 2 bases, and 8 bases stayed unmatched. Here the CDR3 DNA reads TGTGCCAGCTCACGACGGACAGGGGGTAAAGGCAATCAGCCCCAGCATTTT. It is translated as CASSRRTGGKGNQPQHF.

The chain's CDR3 is CASSYRTDGNTIYF. CDR3 nucleotide sequence: TGTGCCAGCAGCTACCGGACAGACGGAAACACCATATATTTT. The V gene is TRBV5-8, the J gene TRBJ1-3, with D maybe TRBD1 (6 bases). The V gene lost 3 bases and the J gene lost 4 bases, with 11 bases spanning the gap. There are 14 residues in the CDR3. CDR1 is SGHTS, CDR2 YDEGEE, per germline.

In nucleotides, the CDR3 is TGTGCCAGCAGCGCCTCAATAGCGGGATCGGGTGAGACCCAGTACTTC. Protein: CASSASIAGSGETQYF. V gene TRBV9 combines with J gene TRBJ2-5, with 8 bases matching TRBD2. CDR1 is SGDLS and CDR2 is YYNGEE in the germline V gene. The V gene end was trimmed by 3 bases and the J gene end by 5 bases; junction bases not matched to a gene: 12. This CDR3 is built from 16 residues.

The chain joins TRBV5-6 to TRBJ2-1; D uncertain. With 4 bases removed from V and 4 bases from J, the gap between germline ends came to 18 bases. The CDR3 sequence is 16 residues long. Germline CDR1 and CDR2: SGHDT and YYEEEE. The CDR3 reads CASSRIDTSLYNEQFF. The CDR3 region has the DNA TGTGCCAGCAGCAGAATCGACACATCGCTTTACAATGAGCAGTTCTTC.

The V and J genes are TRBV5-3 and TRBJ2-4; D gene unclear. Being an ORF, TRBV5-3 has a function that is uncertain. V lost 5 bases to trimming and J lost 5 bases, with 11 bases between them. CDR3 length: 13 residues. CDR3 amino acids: CARRVPVQNIQYF. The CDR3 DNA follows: TGTGCCAGAAGAGTGCCAGTCCAAAACATTCAGTACTTC.

DNA for the CDR3: TGCAGTGCTAGTATTACGGGAAACAATGAGCAGTTCTTC. Translating it yields CSASITGNNEQFF. The chain recombines TRBV20-1 with TRBJ2-1, with D possibly TRBD2 on 5 matching bases. CDR1 is DFQATT and CDR2 is SNEGSKA in the germline V gene (reference sequence). With 3 bases removed from V and 5 bases from J, the gap between germline ends came to 11 bases. The CDR3 consists of 13 residues.

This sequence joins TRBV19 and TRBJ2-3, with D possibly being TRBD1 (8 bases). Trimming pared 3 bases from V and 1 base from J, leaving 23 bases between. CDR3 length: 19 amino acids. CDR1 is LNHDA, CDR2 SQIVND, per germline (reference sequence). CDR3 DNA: TGTGCCAGTAGTATGAGTGCAGGGGGCGGGAGAAGTGGCACAGATACGCAGTATTTT. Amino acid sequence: CASSMSAGGGRSGTDTQYF.

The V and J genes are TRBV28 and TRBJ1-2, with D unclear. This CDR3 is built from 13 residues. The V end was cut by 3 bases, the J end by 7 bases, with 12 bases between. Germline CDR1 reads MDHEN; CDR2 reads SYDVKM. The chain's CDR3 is CASSFYRGLGYTF. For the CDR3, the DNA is TGTGCCAGCAGTTTCTATCGGGGTCTTGGCTACACCTTC.

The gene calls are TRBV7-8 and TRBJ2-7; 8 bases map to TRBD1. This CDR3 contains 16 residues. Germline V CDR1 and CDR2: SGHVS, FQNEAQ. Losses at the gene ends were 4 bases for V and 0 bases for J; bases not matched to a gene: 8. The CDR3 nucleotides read TGTGCCAGCAGCTCCTTACTCACAGGGGGCTCCTACGAGCAGTACTTC. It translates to CASSSLLTGGSYEQYF.

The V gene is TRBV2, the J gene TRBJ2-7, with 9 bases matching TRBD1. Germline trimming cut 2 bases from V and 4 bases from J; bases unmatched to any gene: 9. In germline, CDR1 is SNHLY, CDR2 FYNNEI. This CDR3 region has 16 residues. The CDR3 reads CASSETGRTGAYEQYF. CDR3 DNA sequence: TGTGCCAGCAGTGAAACAGGAAGGACAGGGGCTTACGAGCAGTACTTC.

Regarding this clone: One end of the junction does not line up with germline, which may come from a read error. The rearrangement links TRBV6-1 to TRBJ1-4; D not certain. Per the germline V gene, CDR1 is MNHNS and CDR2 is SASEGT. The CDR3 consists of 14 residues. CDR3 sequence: CASGDPATNEKLFF. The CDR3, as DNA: TGTGCCAGCGGTGACCCCGCAACTAATGAAAAACTGTTTTTT.

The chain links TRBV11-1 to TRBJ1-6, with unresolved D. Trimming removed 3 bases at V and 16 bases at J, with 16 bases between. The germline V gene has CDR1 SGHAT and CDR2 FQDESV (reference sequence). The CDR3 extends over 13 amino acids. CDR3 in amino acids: CASSFAGTVRLHF. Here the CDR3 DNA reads TGTGCCAGCAGCTTCGCGGGAACAGTCCGGCTCCACTTT. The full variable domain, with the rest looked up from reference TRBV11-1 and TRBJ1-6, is EAEVAQSPRYKITEKSQAVAFWCDPISGHATLYWYRQILGQGPELLVQFQDESVVDDSQLPKDRFSAERLKGVDSTLKIQPAELGDSAMYLCASSFAGTVRLHFGNGTRLTVT.

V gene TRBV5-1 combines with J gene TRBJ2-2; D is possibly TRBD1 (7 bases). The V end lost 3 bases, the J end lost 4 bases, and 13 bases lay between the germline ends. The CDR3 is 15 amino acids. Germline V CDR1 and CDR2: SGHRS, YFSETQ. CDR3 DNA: TGCGCCAGCAGCTCTGCCAGGGGGGCCACCGGGGAGCTGTTTTTT. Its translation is CASSSARGATGELFF.

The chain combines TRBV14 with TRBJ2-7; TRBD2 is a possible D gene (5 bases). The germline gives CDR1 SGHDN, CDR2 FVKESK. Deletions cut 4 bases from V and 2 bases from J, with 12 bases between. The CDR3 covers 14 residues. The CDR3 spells CASSPRAVTYEQYF. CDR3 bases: TGTGCCAGCAGCCCGCGGGCAGTAACCTACGAGCAGTACTTC. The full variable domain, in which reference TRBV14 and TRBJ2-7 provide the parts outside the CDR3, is EAGVTQFPSHSVIEKGQTVTLRCDPISGHDNLYWYRRVMGKEIKFLLHFVKESKQDESGMPNNRFLAERTGGTYSTLKVQPAELEDSGVYFCASSPRAVTYEQYFGPGTRLTVT.

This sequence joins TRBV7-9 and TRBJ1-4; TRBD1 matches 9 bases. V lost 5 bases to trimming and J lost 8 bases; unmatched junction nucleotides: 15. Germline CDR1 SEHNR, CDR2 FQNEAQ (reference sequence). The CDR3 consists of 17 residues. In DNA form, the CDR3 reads TGTGCCAGCAGCCCGAGTGGGAGGGACAGGGTCGGAGAAAAACTGTTTTTT. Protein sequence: CASSPSGRDRVGEKLFF.

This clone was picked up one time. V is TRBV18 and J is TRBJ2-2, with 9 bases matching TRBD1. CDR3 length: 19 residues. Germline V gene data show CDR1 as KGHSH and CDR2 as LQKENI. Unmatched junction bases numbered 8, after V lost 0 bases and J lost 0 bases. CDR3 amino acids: CASSPPNVRDRANTGELFF. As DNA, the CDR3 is TGTGCCAGCTCACCACCGAACGTTAGGGACAGGGCGAACACCGGGGAGCTGTTTTTT.

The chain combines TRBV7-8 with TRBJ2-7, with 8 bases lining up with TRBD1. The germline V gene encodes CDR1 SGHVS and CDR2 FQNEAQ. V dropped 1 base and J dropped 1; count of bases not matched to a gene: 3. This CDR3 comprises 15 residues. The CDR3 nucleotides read TGTGCCAGCAGCTTAGAGACAGGGGAATCCTACGAGCAGTACTTC. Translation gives CASSLETGESYEQYF.

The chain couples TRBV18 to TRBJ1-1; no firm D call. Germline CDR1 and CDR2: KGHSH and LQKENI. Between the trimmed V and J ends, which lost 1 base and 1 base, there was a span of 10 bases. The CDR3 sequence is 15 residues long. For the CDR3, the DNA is TGTGCCAGCTCACCACTTGAGGCAGCGAACACTGAAGCTTTCTTT. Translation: CASSPLEAANTEAFF.

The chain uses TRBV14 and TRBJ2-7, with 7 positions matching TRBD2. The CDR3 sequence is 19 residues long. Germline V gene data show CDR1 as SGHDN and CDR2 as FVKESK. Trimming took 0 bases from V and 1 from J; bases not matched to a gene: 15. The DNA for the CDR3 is TGTGCCAGCAGCCAAGATAATCGGGGGAGGGTCCACGAGTCCTACGAGCAGTACTTC. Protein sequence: CASSQDNRGRVHESYEQYF.

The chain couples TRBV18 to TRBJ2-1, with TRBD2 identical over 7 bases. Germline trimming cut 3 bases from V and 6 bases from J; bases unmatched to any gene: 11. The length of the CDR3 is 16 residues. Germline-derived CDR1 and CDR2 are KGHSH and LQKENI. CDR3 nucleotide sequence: TGTGCCAGCTCACCGCCTAACGGACTAGGGGCCAATGAGCAGTTCTTC. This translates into CASSPPNGLGANEQFF.

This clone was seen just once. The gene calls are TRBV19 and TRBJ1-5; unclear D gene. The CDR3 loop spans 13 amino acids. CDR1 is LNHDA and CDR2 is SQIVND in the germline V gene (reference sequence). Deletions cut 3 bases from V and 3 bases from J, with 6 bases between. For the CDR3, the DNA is TGTGCCAGTAGTATTTCCGTCAATCAGCCCCAGCATTTT. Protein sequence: CASSISVNQPQHF.

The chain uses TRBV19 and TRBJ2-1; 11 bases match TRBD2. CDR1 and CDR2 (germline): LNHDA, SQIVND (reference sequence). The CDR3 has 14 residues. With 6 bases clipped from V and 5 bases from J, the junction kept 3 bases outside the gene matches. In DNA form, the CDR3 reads TGTGCCAGTAGGGGGACTAGCGGACACAATGAGCAGTTCTTC. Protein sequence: CASRGTSGHNEQFF. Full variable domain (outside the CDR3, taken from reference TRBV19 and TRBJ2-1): DGGITQSPKYLFRKEGQNVTLSCEQNLNHDAMYWYRQDPGQGLRLIYYSQIVNDFQKGDIAEGYSVSREKKESFPLTVTSAQKNPTAFYLCASRGTSGHNEQFFGPGTRLTVL.

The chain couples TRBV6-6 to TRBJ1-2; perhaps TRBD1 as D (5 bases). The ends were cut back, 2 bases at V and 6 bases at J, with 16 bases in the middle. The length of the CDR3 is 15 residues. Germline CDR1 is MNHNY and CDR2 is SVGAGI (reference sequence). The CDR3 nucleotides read TGTGCCAGCAGTTACAATGGGTACAGGAATGATGGCTACACCTTC. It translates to CASSYNGYRNDGYTF.

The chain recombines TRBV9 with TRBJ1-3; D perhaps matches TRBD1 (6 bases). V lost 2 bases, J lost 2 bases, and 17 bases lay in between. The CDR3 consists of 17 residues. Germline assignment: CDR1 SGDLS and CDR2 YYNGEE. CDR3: CASSVDRRNLAGNTIYF. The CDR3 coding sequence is TGTGCCAGCAGCGTCGACAGGAGGAACCTAGCTGGAAACACCATATATTTT.